The 10 T cell receptor beta chains below come from one sample, sequenced in a study of identical twins. MiXCR was run by TCRdb on the 5' RACE reads, yielding one entry per CDR3 protein. The repertoire holds about 700,000 distinct CDR3 sequences, with around 6.1% as singletons. Sequencing used naive T cells sorted from blood. The receptor source for this set is a man between 18 and 29 years old in good health.

This clonotype came up a few times. The chain uses TRBV5-5 and TRBJ2-1; weak D call: TRBD1 (6 bases). Germline-derived CDR1 and CDR2 are SGHKS and YYEKEE (reference sequence). V shed 6 bases and J shed 8 bases, with 21 bases lying between them. This CDR3 region has 15 residues. CDR3: CASTKDSLRDHEQFF. CDR3 in DNA: TGTGCCAGCACCAAGGACAGCCTTAGGGATCATGAGCAGTTCTTC.

The table lists this clonotype with many counts. This chain links TRBV5-1 with TRBJ2-7, with 7 bases identical to TRBD1. CDR3 size: 15 residues. With 0 bases clipped from V and 2 bases from J, the junction kept 5 bases outside the gene matches. Looked up from germline, CDR1 is SGHRS and CDR2 is YFSETQ. The CDR3 loop reads CASSLVRDSTYEQYF. DNA for the CDR3: TGCGCCAGCAGCTTGGTAAGGGACAGCACCTACGAGCAGTACTTC.

V and J are TRBV27 and TRBJ2-3; 10 bases are a match to TRBD2. Looked up from germline, CDR1 is MNHEY and CDR2 is SMNVEV (reference sequence). This CDR3 comprises 19 residues. Unmatched junction bases numbered 19, after V lost 8 bases and J lost 2 bases. The CDR3 reads CASRMLPGTSVTTTDTQYF. The CDR3 DNA follows: TGTGCCAGCCGGATGCTCCCCGGGACTAGCGTGACCACCACAGATACGCAGTATTTT.

This clonotype appeared a few times. This chain links TRBV6-1 with TRBJ2-1; 8 bases fit TRBD2. CDR1 and CDR2 (germline): MNHNS, SASEGT. The J segment lost 1 base and the V segment lost 10 bases, leaving 9 bases of the junction unmatched. The CDR3 length is 15 residues. The CDR3, as DNA: TGTGCCACCCACAGGAGCGGGAGTTCCTACAATGAGCAGTTCTTC. This translates into CATHRSGSSYNEQFF.

This clonotype has at least ten counts. The chain recombines TRBV28 with TRBJ2-3; TRBD2 aligns across 8 bases. After removal of 5 bases from V and 6 bases from J, the junction contained 13 bases not matched to a gene. The CDR3 length is 16 residues. Germline V gives CDR1 MDHEN, CDR2 SYDVKM. The CDR3 coding sequence is TGTGCCAGCAGTGGTTCTTGGGAGACTAGCGAGGATACGCAGTATTTT. Amino acids: CASSGSWETSEDTQYF.

This rearrangement joins TRBV11-2 to TRBJ2-7; D gene unclear. The CDR3 spans 15 residues. Germline lookup yields CDR1 SGHAT and CDR2 FQNNGV. Trimming shortened V by 2 bases and J by 3 bases, and 14 bases separated the two germline ends. CDR3 sequence: CASSLSAIQGYEQYV. Here the CDR3 DNA reads TGTGCCAGCAGCTTATCGGCTATCCAAGGCTACGAGCAGTACGTC.

The V and J genes are TRBV28 and TRBJ2-2; 9 bases match TRBD1. The CDR3 is made up of 15 amino acids. Per the germline V gene, CDR1 is MDHEN and CDR2 is SYDVKM. Germline trimming cut 5 bases from V and 6 bases from J; bases unmatched to any gene: 7. The CDR3 sequence is CASSLPDRGPGELFF. The CDR3 DNA reads TGTGCCAGCAGTCTCCCGGACAGGGGACCCGGGGAGCTGTTTTTT.

This clonotype was seen repeatedly, ten times or more. The chain combines TRBV6-1 with TRBJ2-3, with a possible D match to TRBD2 (5 bases). Deletions cut 6 bases from V and 4 bases from J, with 20 bases between. The germline V gene has CDR1 MNHNS and CDR2 SASEGT. This CDR3 is 16 amino acids long. The CDR3 protein is CASSQPDYRAADTQYF. DNA of the CDR3: TGTGCCAGCAGCCAACCCGATTATCGAGCGGCAGATACGCAGTATTTT.

In its sample, this clonotype was seen many times. The chain is built from TRBV12-3 or TRBV12-4 and TRBJ2-2; weak D call: TRBD1 (5 bases). The CDR3 extends over 15 amino acids. Trimming left V 3 bases short and J 4 bases short, with 12 bases between. This chain's CDR3 is CASSFRARGTGELFF. Written as DNA, the CDR3 is TGTGCCAGCAGTTTCCGGGCTAGGGGCACCGGGGAGCTGTTTTTT.

In this sample, this clonotype turned up many times. The chain is built from TRBV3-1 and TRBJ2-6; D possibly corresponds to TRBD1 (5 bases). Germline loops: CDR1 LGHDT, CDR2 YNNKEL (reference sequence). The CDR3 consists of 15 residues. Trimming removed 1 base at V and 6 bases at J, with 10 bases between. The CDR3 sequence is CASSQGQTAANVLTF. The DNA for the CDR3 is TGTGCCAGCAGCCAAGGACAGACGGCGGCCAACGTCCTGACTTTC.